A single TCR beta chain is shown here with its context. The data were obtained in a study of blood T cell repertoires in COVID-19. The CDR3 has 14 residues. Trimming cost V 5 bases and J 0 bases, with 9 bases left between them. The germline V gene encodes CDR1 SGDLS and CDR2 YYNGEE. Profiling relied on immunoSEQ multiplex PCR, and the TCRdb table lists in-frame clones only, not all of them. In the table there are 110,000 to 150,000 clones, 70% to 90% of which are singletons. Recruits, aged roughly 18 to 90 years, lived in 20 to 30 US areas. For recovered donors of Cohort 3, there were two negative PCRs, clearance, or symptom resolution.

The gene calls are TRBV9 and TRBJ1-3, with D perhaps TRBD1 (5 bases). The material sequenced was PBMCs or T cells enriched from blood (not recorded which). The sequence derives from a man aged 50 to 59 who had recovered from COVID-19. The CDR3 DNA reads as TGTGCCAGCAGTTCGGGGGGCTCTGGAAACACCATATATTTT. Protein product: CASSSGGSGNTIYF.